One and the same sample provided the 8 T cell receptor beta chains below, sequenced in a study of blood T cells in healthy people across ages (dated by TCRdb to the mid-2010s). To prepare the library, 5' RACE was applied. The sample was run on an Illumina HiSeq 2500. The second PCR ran for roughly 6 to 11 cycles and used a J-beta primer mix along with a sample-barcoded 5' primer. The public sequencing data were trimmed at Q25 with fastp and processed into clonotypes with MiXCR by TCRdb, which kept only in-frame beta chains. One record per CDR3 amino acid sequence lists the most common genes and DNA. In all, the sample holds 700,000 to 950,000 distinct CDR3 sequences, and nearly 60% of those were seen once. Roughly 20% of the sample is taken by the ten largest. Sequencing input: blood. The receptors stem from a man younger than 40 in good health.

V is TRBV7-2 and J is TRBJ2-1; TRBD1 aligns across 7 bases. The CDR3 has 15 residues. The V gene end was trimmed by 4 bases and the J gene end by 5 bases; junction bases not matched to a gene: 8. The V gene's germline CDR1 is SGHTA and CDR2 FQGNSA. The CDR3 DNA reads TGTGCCAGCAGCTCCCGACAGGGAATTAACAATGAGCAGTTCTTC. Translating it yields CASSSRQGINNEQFF. Full variable domain (outside the CDR3, taken from reference TRBV7-2 and TRBJ2-1): GAGVSQSPSNKVTEKGKDVELRCDPISGHTALYWYRQSLGQGLEFLIYFQGNSAPDKSGLPSDRFSAERTGGSVSTLTIQRTQQEDSAVYLCASSSRQGINNEQFFGPGTRLTVL.

This clonotype was seen only a few times. The genes are TRBV4-2 and TRBJ1-2; no clear D. The V gene's germline CDR1 is LGHNA and CDR2 YNFKEQ. V lost 1 base and J 6 bases, leaving 6 bases between the germline ends. The CDR3 consists of 12 residues. The CDR3 region is CASSQGGNGYTF. DNA for the CDR3: TGTGCCAGCAGCCAAGGAGGGAATGGCTACACCTTC.

This chain links TRBV10-3 with TRBJ2-1, with D possibly matching TRBD2 (5 bases). Judging by the DNA end, TRBJ2-7 fits better; the J call may be wrong. This CDR3 region has 12 residues. Germline CDR1 ENHRY, CDR2 SYGVKD. The CDR3: CAGERSYNEQYF. As DNA, the CDR3 is TGTGCTGGGGAGCGATCCTACAATGAGCAGTACTTC.

V and J are TRBV5-1 and TRBJ1-1; 9 bases align to TRBD1. Germline loops: CDR1 SGHRS, CDR2 YFSETQ. The CDR3 consists of 14 residues. Unmatched junction bases numbered 9, after V lost 4 bases and J lost 8 bases. For the CDR3, the DNA is TGCGCCAGCAGCGTACAGGGGGCGCAGGCCGAAGCTTTCTTT. It specifies CASSVQGAQAEAFF.

The J gene is TRBJ2-1, the V gene TRBV30; D is uncertain. V was pared by 0 bases and J by 9 bases, with 9 bases between. Germline assignment: CDR1 GTSNPN and CDR2 SVGIG (reference sequence). This CDR3 contains 12 residues. The DNA of the CDR3 is TGTGCCTGGAGTGTAGCTTCCCTTGAGCAGTTCTTC. This encodes CAWSVASLEQFF.

The genes are TRBV7-2 and TRBJ2-5; 16 bases map to TRBD2. CDR3 length: 17 residues. The trim removed 5 bases at V and 4 bases at J, leaving 7 bases unmatched. The germline CDR1 and CDR2 sequences are SGHTA and FQGNSA. Here the CDR3 DNA reads TGTGCCAGCAGCCCCGAGGGACTAGCGGGAGGGAGAGAGACCCAGTACTTC. The encoded protein is CASSPEGLAGGRETQYF.

The table lists this clonotype with a few counts. Here the CDR3 DNA reads TGCGCCAGCAGCCAAGATGTTGTCAATGAGCAGTTCTTC. Its translation: CASSQDVVNEQFF. V is TRBV4-3 and J is TRBJ2-1, with D unresolved. Looked up from germline, CDR1 is LGHNA and CDR2 is YSLEER. V was clipped by 0 bases and J by 6 bases, with 6 bases between them. CDR3 length: 13 amino acids.

This rearrangement joins TRBV25-1 to TRBJ2-1; unclear D gene. The CDR3 sequence is 14 residues long. V was cut by 4 bases and J by 0 bases, with 7 bases left in between. Germline V lookup: CDR1 MGHDK, CDR2 SYGVNS. For the CDR3, the DNA is TGTGCCAGCAGTGGGGCCAGCTCCTACAATGAGCAGTTCTTC. Protein: CASSGASSYNEQFF.